Each of the 24 T cell receptor beta chains below was sequenced from the same sample in a study of CD8 T cells in ankylosing spondylitis. TCRdb itself ran the 5' RACE reads through MiXCR, one entry per CDR3 protein. The sample lists 200,000 or so distinct CDR3 sequences; under 15% were seen once. Sequencing was done on a sample of blood, either unsorted or a sorted T cell fraction (not recorded which). These receptors all stem from a female donor with ankylosing spondylitis or in good health (not recorded which).

This clonotype was counted at least ten times. This sequence joins TRBV10-3 and TRBJ2-7, with 7 bases identical to TRBD2. The CDR3 totals 12 residues. V lost 4 bases, J lost 6 bases, and 3 bases stayed unmatched. CDR1 ENHRY and CDR2 SYGVKD come from the germline V gene. CDR3 in amino acids: CAISVTGGEQYF. DNA of the CDR3: TGTGCCATCAGTGTAACGGGGGGCGAGCAGTACTTC.

The gene calls are TRBV5-1 and TRBJ2-4; the match to TRBD2 covers 7 bases. V was clipped by 3 bases and J by 0 bases; unmatched bases: 9. Germline CDR1 SGHRS, CDR2 YFSETQ. The CDR3 length is 17 residues. The CDR3 sequence: CASSSIARGRAKNIQYF. The DNA for the CDR3 is TGCGCCAGCAGCTCCATTGCACGCGGGAGAGCCAAAAACATTCAGTACTTC.

In its sample, this clonotype was seen a few times. This chain connects TRBV18 to TRBJ2-4; 7 bases align to TRBD1. Germline V gives CDR1 KGHSH, CDR2 LQKENI. The CDR3 sequence is 17 residues long. Germline trimming cut 1 base from V and 1 base from J; bases unmatched to any gene: 7. The CDR3 reads CASSPRGQERAKNIQYF. DNA for the CDR3: TGTGCCAGCTCACCACGAGGACAGGAAAGGGCCAAAAACATTCAGTACTTC.

Remarks on this clonotype: This may arise from a read error, as a much more abundant clone is one base away. The chain combines TRBV20-1 with TRBJ2-1, with D maybe TRBD2 (5 bases). Germline V gene data show CDR1 as DFQATT and CDR2 as SNEGSKA (reference sequence). The CDR3 has 15 amino acids. The CDR3: CSAGDSGSSYNEPFF. In DNA form, the CDR3 reads TGCAGTGCTGGAGACTCGGGGAGCTCCTACAATGAGCCGTTCTTC.

This clonotype came up many times. The rearrangement links TRBV27 to TRBJ2-5; D unclear. Trimming removed 6 bases at V and 5 bases at J, with 13 bases between. Germline assignment: CDR1 MNHEY and CDR2 SMNVEV (reference sequence). CDR3 length: 13 residues. CDR3 sequence reads: CASSPVGTETQYF. The CDR3 DNA is TGTGCCAGCAGCCCCGTTGGCACGGAGACCCAGTACTTC.

In its sample, this clonotype was seen many times. The J gene is TRBJ1-1, the V gene TRBV5-1; D is ambiguous. The CDR3 contains 12 residues. V lost 3 bases and J lost 5, with 8 bases in between. Per the germline V gene, CDR1 is SGHRS and CDR2 is YFSETQ. CDR3 coding DNA: TGCGCCAGCAGCTGGAGGGATACTGAAGCTTTCTTT. The encoded protein is CASSWRDTEAFF.

This clonotype was seen many times. The chain joins TRBV9 to TRBJ2-7; no reliable D call. The germline gives CDR1 SGDLS, CDR2 YYNGEE. This CDR3 is built from 12 residues. Deletions cut 0 bases from V and 7 bases from J, with 8 bases between. In nucleotides, the CDR3 is TGTGCCAGCAGCGTAGACGGGTGGGAGCAGTACTTC. Its translation: CASSVDGWEQYF.

This clonotype appeared many times. CDR3 protein: CSARDFSSGRLREQYF. The CDR3 bases are TGCAGTGCTAGAGATTTTTCTAGCGGGAGACTGAGAGAGCAGTACTTC. The rearrangement links TRBV20-1 to TRBJ2-7; TRBD2 aligns across 10 bases. Germline CDR1 reads DFQATT; CDR2 reads SNEGSKA (reference sequence). The J segment lost 7 bases and the V segment lost 0 bases, leaving 12 bases of the junction unmatched. This CDR3 has 16 amino acids.

V is TRBV5-1 and J is TRBJ1-5, with 8 bases lining up with TRBD1. Losses at the gene ends were 5 bases for V and 4 bases for J; bases not matched to a gene: 8. The germline V gene encodes CDR1 SGHRS and CDR2 YFSETQ. This CDR3 region has 15 residues. As DNA, the CDR3 is TGCGCCAGCAGGACGACAGGGGATAATAATCAGCCCCAGCATTTT. Translation: CASRTTGDNNQPQHF.

V gene TRBV10-3 combines with J gene TRBJ1-1; tentatively, D is TRBD1 (6 bases). The CDR3 is 14 residues long. Per the germline V gene, CDR1 is ENHRY and CDR2 is SYGVKD. Trimming removed 6 bases from V and 3 bases from J, with 14 bases in between. CDR3 sequence (DNA): TGTGCCATCAGCCTCCAGAGGGGGGACACTGAAGCTTTCTTT. As protein: CAISLQRGDTEAFF.

This clonotype was observed at least ten times. The chain couples TRBV24-1 to TRBJ2-5, with 8 bases matching TRBD1. The CDR3 has 20 residues. Trimming cost V 4 bases and J 1 base; bases outside gene matches: 19. Germline V gene lookup returns CDR1 KGHDR and CDR2 SFDVKD. The CDR3, as DNA: TGTGCCACCAGTGACCGGACAGGGCGCGCGGATAGGTCTGGCCAAGAGACCCAGTACTTC. Amino acid sequence: CATSDRTGRADRSGQETQYF.

This clonotype was seen repeatedly, ten times or more. The chain has TRBV29-1 and TRBJ1-2; D might be TRBD1 (6 bases). CDR1 and CDR2 (germline): SQVTM, ANQGSEA. The CDR3 consists of 13 residues. Trimming removed 3 bases from V and 5 bases from J, with 13 bases in between. CDR3 nucleotides: TGCAGCGTTGATGGGGGGGCGCGTTATGGCTACACCTTC. As protein: CSVDGGARYGYTF.

The chain employs TRBV6-2 or TRBV6-3 and TRBJ1-5; 9 nucleotides match TRBD1. Losses at the gene ends were 6 bases for V and 5 bases for J; bases not matched to a gene: 11. The CDR3 is 16 residues long. The germline V gene has CDR1 MNHEY and CDR2 SVGEGT. CDR3 loop: CASRLKDRGTHQPQHF. The CDR3 DNA follows: TGTGCCAGCAGACTGAAGGACAGGGGAACGCATCAGCCCCAGCATTTT.

This clonotype was detected ten times or more. The gene calls are TRBV24-1 and TRBJ2-3; TRBD2 matches 8 bases. With 3 bases clipped from V and 5 bases from J, the junction kept 12 bases outside the gene matches. The CDR3 contains 17 residues. Germline values: CDR1 KGHDR, CDR2 SFDVKD. The CDR3 DNA sequence: TGTGCCACCAGTGATCCTACCCCGGGACTAGTTCAAGATACGCAGTATTTT. It codes for CATSDPTPGLVQDTQYF.

The chain recombines TRBV18 with TRBJ2-1, with no clear D. V dropped 3 bases and J dropped 9 bases, with 9 bases sitting between them. The CDR3 totals 12 residues. Germline V lookup: CDR1 KGHSH, CDR2 LQKENI. The CDR3 nucleotides read TGTGCCAGCTCACCGCAAGGTATTGAGCAGTTCTTC. This translates into CASSPQGIEQFF.

This clonotype has a handful of counts. The chain uses TRBV7-9 and TRBJ2-1; D unclear. The CDR3 is 15 residues long. Germline assignment: CDR1 SEHNR and CDR2 FQNEAQ (reference sequence). V gave up 3 bases and J gave up 0 bases, with 9 bases separating them. The CDR3: CASSLAMGSYNEQFF. The CDR3 region has the DNA TGTGCCAGCAGCTTGGCGATGGGCTCCTACAATGAGCAGTTCTTC.

This clonotype occurred many times. The chain uses TRBV6-1 and TRBJ1-1, with 7 nucleotides matching TRBD1. The length of the CDR3 is 14 residues. Germline CDR1 and CDR2: MNHNS and SASEGT. V was pared by 6 bases and J by 4 bases, with 8 bases of the junction left unmatched. For the CDR3, the DNA is TGTGCCAGCAGCCTAGACAGGGCTAGCACTGAAGCTTTCTTT. This gives the protein CASSLDRASTEAFF.

This clonotype was detected ten times or more. The V call is TRBV11-3, the J call TRBJ1-1; D might be TRBD1 (5 bases). The germline CDR1 and CDR2 sequences are SGHNT and YENEEA. The CDR3 totals 15 residues. Trimming removed 4 bases at V and 4 bases at J, with 16 bases between. The CDR3: CASSSGQGRGTEAFF. The CDR3 nucleotides are TGTGCCAGCAGCTCCGGACAAGGGAGGGGCACTGAAGCTTTCTTT.

This clonotype showed up many times. This chain connects TRBV7-2 to TRBJ2-1, with D tentatively TRBD1 (5 bases). The CDR3 length is 15 residues. Germline V CDR1 and CDR2: SGHTA, FQGNSA. V lost 5 bases, J lost 1 base, and 12 bases lay in between. The CDR3 here is CASSTGHPSYNEQFF. CDR3 bases: TGTGCCAGCAGCACCGGACACCCATCCTACAATGAGCAGTTCTTC. Together with reference TRBV7-2 and TRBJ2-1, the CDR3 gives the full variable domain: GAGVSQSPSNKVTEKGKDVELRCDPISGHTALYWYRQSLGQGLEFLIYFQGNSAPDKSGLPSDRFSAERTGGSVSTLTIQRTQQEDSAVYLCASSTGHPSYNEQFFGPGTRLTVL.

This clonotype was detected ten times or more. The chain employs TRBV7-2 and TRBJ2-1, with D possibly being TRBD2 (5 bases). V gave up 0 bases and J gave up 8 bases, with 8 bases separating them. The CDR3 runs 13 residues. Germline assignment: CDR1 SGHTA and CDR2 FQGNSA. In DNA form, the CDR3 reads TGTGCCAGCAGCTTAGCTAGAGCGGATGAGCAGTTCTTC. Translated, it gives CASSLARADEQFF.

At least ten counts were recorded for this clonotype. The chain employs TRBV28 and TRBJ2-5; TRBD1 aligns across 7 bases. The CDR3 is 14 residues long. Looked up from germline, CDR1 is MDHEN and CDR2 is SYDVKM. V was clipped by 2 bases and J by 4 bases; unmatched bases: 4. CDR3 DNA: TGTGCCAGCAGTTTAACAGGGGTGGTAGAGACCCAGTACTTC. Translating it yields CASSLTGVVETQYF.

This clonotype was seen a handful of times. The rearrangement joins TRBV20-1 to TRBJ2-5, with TRBD2 as a possible D gene (5 bases). The CDR3 length is 16 residues. Trimming took off 6 bases at V and 4 bases at J, with 24 bases between the two ends. Germline CDR1 and CDR2: DFQATT and SNEGSKA (reference sequence). CDR3 amino acids: CSANKGGSWVRETQYF. The CDR3 coding sequence is TGCAGTGCCAATAAGGGTGGGAGCTGGGTGCGAGAGACCCAGTACTTC.

This clonotype has ten or more counts. This chain links TRBV5-1 with TRBJ2-2; D remains unclear. The CDR3 consists of 13 residues. CDR1 SGHRS and CDR2 YFSETQ come from the germline V gene. Trimming took 5 bases from V and 2 from J, leaving 7 bases between them. The CDR3 sequence is CASRYSNTGELFF. The CDR3, as DNA: TGCGCCAGCAGATACTCTAACACCGGGGAGCTGTTTTTT. Using reference TRBV5-1 and TRBJ2-2 for the parts outside the CDR3, the full variable domain is KAGVTQTPRYLIKTRGQQVTLSCSPISGHRSVSWYQQTPGQGLQFLFEYFSETQRNKGNFPGRFSGRQFSNSRSEMNVSTLELGDSALYLCASRYSNTGELFFGEGSRLTVL.

Ten or more counts support this clonotype. The rearrangement joins TRBV6-1 to TRBJ1-5, with D unresolved. The CDR3 runs to 15 residues. The V end lost 4 bases, the J end lost 3 bases, and 13 bases lay between the germline ends. The germline V gene has CDR1 MNHNS and CDR2 SASEGT. CDR3 region: CASSAVGGDNQPQHF. Here the CDR3 DNA reads TGTGCCAGCAGTGCAGTCGGAGGTGACAATCAGCCCCAGCATTTT.